This T cell receptor beta chain emerged from a study of blood T cell repertoires in COVID-19. Study at large: Collection of acute and convalescent COVID-19 samples took place in the United States, Italy and Spain.

Seattle's enrolled individuals joined amid active infection and were then monitored longitudinally. V shed 6 bases and J shed 4 bases, with 10 bases lying between them. Per germline, CDR1 MNHEY and CDR2 SVGEGT. There are 14 residues in the CDR3. As processed by the authors: Counts of nucleated cells, estimated from reference gene primer amplification, were obtained. Measured with immunoSEQ multiplex PCR; TCRdb has only the in-frame clones, and not every one. V, J and clone size are taken as reported in that table, and D and trimming were inferred from the DNA itself. The sample has around 260,000 clones, around 90% seen once; the top ten hold approximately 5.3%.

The receptor's source is a woman aged 55 to 70 with COVID-19, enrolled during active disease. Input material: peripheral blood. The genes are TRBV6-2 or TRBV6-3 and TRBJ1-6, with D possibly TRBD1 on 6 matching bases. CDR3 coding DNA: TGTGCCAGCAGCCGGACAGAGTATAATTCACCCCTCCACTTT. Translated: CASSRTEYNSPLHF.